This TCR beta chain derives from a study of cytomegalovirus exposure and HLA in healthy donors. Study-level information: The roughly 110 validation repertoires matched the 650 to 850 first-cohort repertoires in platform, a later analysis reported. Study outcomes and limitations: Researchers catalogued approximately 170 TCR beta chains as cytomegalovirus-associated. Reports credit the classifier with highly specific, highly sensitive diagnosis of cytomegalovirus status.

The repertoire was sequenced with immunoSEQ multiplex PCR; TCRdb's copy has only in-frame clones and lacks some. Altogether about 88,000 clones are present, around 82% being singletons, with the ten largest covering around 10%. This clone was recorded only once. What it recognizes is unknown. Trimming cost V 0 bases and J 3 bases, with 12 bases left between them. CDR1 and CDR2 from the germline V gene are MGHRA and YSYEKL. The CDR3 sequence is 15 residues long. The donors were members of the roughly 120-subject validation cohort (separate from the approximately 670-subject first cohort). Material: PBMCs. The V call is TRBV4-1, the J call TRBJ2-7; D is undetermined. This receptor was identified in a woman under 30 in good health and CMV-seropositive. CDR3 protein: CASSQDLGFLYEQYF. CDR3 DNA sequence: TGCGCCAGCAGCCAAGATCTGGGCTTTCTCTACGAGCAGTACTTC.